These 13 T cell receptor beta chains originate from one sample sequenced in a study of OX40 agonist ivuxolimab in advanced cancers. Libraries came from the immunoSEQ multiplex PCR assay. TCRdb limited this immuneACCESS table to in-frame rearrangements with V and J called. A share of clones is missing; checked studies link under half to unresolved V genes, and the rest is unexplained. For this sample there are approximately 61,000 clones; approximately 80% appear just once. The top ten clones comprise around 1.9% of the sample. The starting material was CD4+ or CD8+ T cells sorted from blood, obtained in a trial of the OX40 agonist ivuxolimab. The source of these receptors is an adult with an advanced solid tumor such as melanoma, head and neck, liver or kidney cancer.

The chain links TRBV2 to TRBJ2-5, with 10 positions matching TRBD2. With V trimmed by 2 bases and J by 4 bases, 7 bases remained unmatched. Germline-derived CDR1 and CDR2 are SNHLY and FYNNEI. The length of the CDR3 is 16 residues. CDR3 DNA sequence: TGTGCCAGCAGTGAAACCAGCGGGAGGGCCGCAGAGACCCAGTACTTC. It encodes CASSETSGRAAETQYF.

The chain recombines TRBV28 with TRBJ2-2, with D unclear. This CDR3 comprises 12 residues. V was trimmed by 3 bases and J by 7 bases, leaving 6 bases between them. Germline V gene lookup returns CDR1 MDHEN and CDR2 SYDVKM. The CDR3 DNA reads TGTGCCAGCAGTTTCGGCGTCGGGGAGCTGTTTTTT. It yields the protein CASSFGVGELFF.

The chain carries TRBV7-2 and TRBJ1-1, with a tentative D call TRBD1 (5 bases). Per the germline V gene, CDR1 is SGHTA and CDR2 is FQGNSA. Trimming cost V 5 bases and J 1 base, with 8 bases left between them. The CDR3 extends over 13 amino acids. As DNA, the CDR3 is TGTGCCAGCAGCGCCGACAGGAACACTGAAGCTTTCTTT. Protein: CASSADRNTEAFF.

The rearrangement links TRBV9 to TRBJ1-1; D is perhaps TRBD1 (6 bases). The germline V gene encodes CDR1 SGDLS and CDR2 YYNGEE. This CDR3 is 14 amino acids long. V gave up 4 bases and J gave up 5 bases, with 15 bases separating them. CDR3 loop: CASSPGAFATEAFF. The CDR3, as DNA: TGTGCCAGCAGCCCAGGGGCATTCGCGACTGAAGCTTTCTTT.

This clone came up a few times. The chain joins TRBV6-5 to TRBJ2-1; D unresolved. The germline V and J ends were trimmed by 3 bases and 9 bases, with 6 bases remaining between them. The CDR3 runs to 11 residues. Germline V CDR1 and CDR2: MNHEY, SVGAGI. In nucleotides, the CDR3 is TGTGCCAGCAGTTATTTGAGTGAGCAGTTCTTC. It codes for CASSYLSEQFF.

This rearrangement joins TRBV2 to TRBJ1-6; D gene uncertain. Germline CDR1 and CDR2: SNHLY and FYNNEI. The germline V and J ends were trimmed by 2 bases and 10 bases, with 15 bases remaining between them. The CDR3 has 15 residues. CDR3 DNA sequence: TGTGCCAGCAGTGAACGCCTGCCCCTATGGTCACCCCTCCACTTT. It codes for CASSERLPLWSPLHF.

This clone appeared many times. The rearrangement joins TRBV16 to TRBJ2-3; the match to TRBD2 covers 9 bases. Trimming at V came to 2 bases and at J to 2 bases, leaving 2 bases not matched to a gene. In germline, CDR1 is KGHSY, CDR2 FQNENV. The CDR3 contains 15 residues. CDR3 loop: CASSQASGNTDTQYF. CDR3 in DNA: TGTGCCAGCAGCCAAGCTAGCGGGAACACAGATACGCAGTATTTT.

The chain recombines TRBV15 with TRBJ1-4, with a possible D match to TRBD1 (6 bases). With 5 bases removed from V and 2 bases from J, the gap between germline ends came to 9 bases. Germline CDR1 reads LNHNV; CDR2 reads YYDKDF (reference sequence). The CDR3 length is 14 residues. The CDR3 nucleotides read TGTGCCACCAGCGGCGACAGGACTAATGAAAAACTGTTTTTT. Translation: CATSGDRTNEKLFF.

This chain joins TRBV7-8 and TRBJ1-5; D ambiguous. CDR1 is SGHVS and CDR2 is FQNEAQ in the germline V gene. The CDR3 extends over 14 amino acids. V gave up 1 base and J gave up 4 bases, with 8 bases separating them. CDR3 DNA sequence: TGTGCCAGCAGCTTAGGAGAACTTAATCAGCCCCAGCATTTT. Its protein product is CASSLGELNQPQHF.

This clone appeared a few times. Written as DNA, the CDR3 is TGCGCCAGCAACGCCCTAGGTGCCGGGGAGCTGTTTTTT. It specifies CASNALGAGELFF. The chain uses TRBV4-1 and TRBJ2-2; the D is unclear. Germline V gives CDR1 MGHRA, CDR2 YSYEKL. The CDR3 is made up of 13 amino acids. The ends were cut back, 7 bases at V and 6 bases at J, with 12 bases in the middle.

In its sample, this clone was seen once. The chain joins TRBV19 to TRBJ2-7, with TRBD1 identical over 8 bases. V lost 2 bases, J lost 7 bases, and 4 bases stayed unmatched. The CDR3 has 13 amino acids. The V gene's germline CDR1 is LNHDA and CDR2 SQIVND (reference sequence). The CDR3 loop reads CASSITGGGEQYF. The DNA of the CDR3 is TGTGCCAGTAGTATAACAGGGGGTGGTGAGCAGTACTTC.

In its sample, this clone was seen a few times. Other nucleotide sequences in the sample specify the same CDR3. The rearrangement joins TRBV5-1 to TRBJ1-1, with a possible D match to TRBD1 (6 bases). There are 13 residues in the CDR3. Trimming took 3 bases from V and 5 from J, leaving 11 bases between them. CDR1 and CDR2 (germline): SGHRS, YFSETQ. CDR3 residues: CASSSQGRTEAFF. The CDR3 nucleotides read TGCGCCAGCAGCTCACAGGGAAGGACTGAAGCTTTCTTT. The full variable domain, in which reference TRBV5-1 and TRBJ1-1 provide the parts outside the CDR3, is KAGVTQTPRYLIKTRGQQVTLSCSPISGHRSVSWYQQTPGQGLQFLFEYFSETQRNKGNFPGRFSGRQFSNSRSEMNVSTLELGDSALYLCASSSQGRTEAFFGQGTRLTVV.

The chain uses TRBV30 and TRBJ2-3; D might be TRBD2 (5 bases). Germline CDR1 reads GTSNPN; CDR2 reads SVGIG (reference sequence). CDR3 length equals 14 residues. The V and J ends lost 2 bases and 2 bases respectively, with 11 bases between them. Written as DNA, the CDR3 is TGTGCCTGGAGTATTCGGGATCCCACAGATACGCAGTATTTT. Its protein product is CAWSIRDPTDTQYF.